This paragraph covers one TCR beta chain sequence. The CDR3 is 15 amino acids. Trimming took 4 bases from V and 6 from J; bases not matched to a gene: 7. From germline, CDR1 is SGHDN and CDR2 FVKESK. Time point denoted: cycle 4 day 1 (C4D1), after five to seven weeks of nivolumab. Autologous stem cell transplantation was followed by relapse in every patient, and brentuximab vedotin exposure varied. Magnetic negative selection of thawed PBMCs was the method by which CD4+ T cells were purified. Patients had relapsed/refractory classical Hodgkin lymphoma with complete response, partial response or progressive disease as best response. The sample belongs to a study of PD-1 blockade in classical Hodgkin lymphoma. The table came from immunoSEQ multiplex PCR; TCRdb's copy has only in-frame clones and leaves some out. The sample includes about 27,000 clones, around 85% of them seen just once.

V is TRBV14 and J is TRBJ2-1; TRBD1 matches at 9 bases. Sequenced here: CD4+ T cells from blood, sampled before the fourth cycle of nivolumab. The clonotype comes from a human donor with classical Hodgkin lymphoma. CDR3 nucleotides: TGTGCCAGCAGCCTGCCGGGACAGGGTGGCAATGAGCAGTTCTTC. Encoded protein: CASSLPGQGGNEQFF.